This TCR beta chain was observed in a study of blood T cell repertoires in COVID-19. The data were produced by immunoSEQ multiplex PCR, yet TCRdb's version contains in-frame clones alone and is incomplete. The sample carries about 40,000 clones, about nine tenths recorded once. Sequencing was done on a sample of peripheral blood. The receptor's source is a woman of 80 years or more with active COVID-19.

The CDR3 reads CASGSGGHLYEQYF. The CDR3 nucleotides read TGTGCCAGCGGTAGCGGGGGGCACCTCTACGAGCAGTACTTC. V gene TRBV5-4 combines with J gene TRBJ2-7, with 10 bases identical to TRBD2. V lost 7 bases, J lost 3 bases, and 7 bases stayed unmatched. This CDR3 comprises 14 residues. CDR1 and CDR2 (germline): SGHNT, YYREEE (reference sequence). The variable domain in full, with the rest retrieved from reference TRBV5-4 and TRBJ2-7, is ETGVTQSPTHLIKTRGQQVTLRCSSQSGHNTVSWYQQALGQGPQFIFQYYREEENGRGNFPPRFSGLQFPNYSSELNVNALELDDSALYLCASGSGGHLYEQYFGPGTRLTVT.